One sample yielded the 2 T cell receptor beta chains listed below, sequenced in a study of molecular identifiers for immune sequencing clone quantification. Via MiXCR, TCRdb re-called the PCR reads, giving one row per CDR3 protein. Of 7,500 to 10,000 distinct CDR3 sequences listed, around 19% are singletons. Sequencing used naive CD8+ T cells from blood, with Jurkat cell RNA spiked in. The subset is: FACS-sorted CD8+CD4-CCR7+CD45RA+ naive T cells. The receptors originated from a human donor in good health. Some libraries in this study had Jurkat cell RNA spiked in.

This clonotype is medium-sized within its sample. The gene calls are TRBV19 and TRBJ2-3; the D is unclear. Germline V gene data show CDR1 as LNHDA and CDR2 as SQIVND (reference sequence). The CDR3 is 12 amino acids. V was shortened by 8 bases and J by 3 bases, with 9 bases between the two germline ends. Written as DNA, the CDR3 is TGTGCCAGTTGCGAGAGTACAGATACGCAGTATTTT. Protein: CASCESTDTQYF.

Comments on this clonotype: At one end the junction does not follow the germline gene, possibly because of a read error. The chain has TRBV6-5 and TRBJ2-7; 10 bases are shared with TRBD1. The CDR3 has 15 residues. The germline CDR1 and CDR2 sequences are MNHEY and SVGAGI. DNA for the CDR3: TGTGCCAGCAGCCCTCCCGGGACAGGGGTCGACGAGCAGCACTTC. It translates to CASSPPGTGVDEQHF.